This T cell receptor (beta chain) was identified during a study of control samples from healthy donors and cancer patients. The protocol was immunoSEQ multiplex PCR, while the TCRdb copy is restricted to in-frame clones and leaves out a portion. The sample holds some 150,000 clones, around 92% seen once. Germline CDR1 and CDR2: SGHDN and FVKESK. CDR3 length: 16 residues. The germline V and J ends were trimmed by 4 bases and 2 bases, with 16 bases remaining between them. The chain uses TRBV14 and TRBJ2-3, with a tentative D call TRBD1 (6 bases). The TCR comes from a young man in good health. Sequencing used blood. For the CDR3, the DNA is TGTGCCAGCAGCCCCCGGGACATGCTGAACACAGATACGCAGTATTTT. Amino acid sequence: CASSPRDMLNTDTQYF.